This T cell receptor beta chain is from a study of blood T cell repertoires in COVID-19. Whole-study context: Researchers got acute and convalescent COVID-19 samples from the United States, Italy and Spain. PBMCs, B-cell-depleted T cells, or T cells provided the cDNA or gDNA that made up the material.

The protocol was immunoSEQ multiplex PCR, while the TCRdb copy is restricted to in-frame clones and leaves out a portion. This sample has some 300,000 clones, with roughly 86% found just once. CDR1 and CDR2 (germline): KGHDR, SFDVKD. Unmatched junction bases numbered 8, after V lost 4 bases and J lost 7 bases. This CDR3 is 14 amino acids long. The material sequenced was peripheral blood. The receptor comes from a man between 65 and 80 years old with acute or convalescent COVID-19. This chain joins TRBV24-1 and TRBJ2-5, with TRBD2 identical over 7 bases. CDR3 in DNA: TGTGCCACCAGTGACCCGGGGGAGGGGTGGACCCAGTACTTC. It codes for CATSDPGEGWTQYF.